Sequencing of this TCR beta chain was carried out in a study of CD8 T cells in Susac syndrome. Study-level results: The CD4+ T cell repertoires, which came from Susac syndrome patients, showed no sign of clonal expansion.

It was with random hexamers that roughly 0.5 to 1 ug RNA was reverse transcribed. TCRdb itself ran the immunoSEQ multiplex PCR reads through MiXCR, one entry per CDR3 protein. The sample lists 210,000 or so distinct CDR3 sequences, around 93% occurring once. As for this clonotype: Antigen: not known.

This CDR3 spans 16 amino acids. Deletions cut 0 bases from V and 6 bases from J, with 18 bases between. In germline, CDR1 is SGHRS, CDR2 YFSETQ. The sequencing sample was made of CD4+ T cells from PBMCs. The chain uses TRBV5-1 and TRBJ1-2; D gene ambiguous. The source of this sequence is a human donor with Susac syndrome. CDR3 sequence reads: CASSLDPGRPADGYTF. The CDR3 region has the DNA TGCGCCAGCAGCTTGGACCCGGGCCGCCCGGCGGATGGCTACACCTTC.